A selection of T cell receptor beta chains follows, all from one sample in a study of blood T cell repertoires in COVID-19. Only in-frame clones appear in the TCRdb table, and some are missing; sequencing was by immunoSEQ multiplex PCR. The sample shows 120,000 to 150,000 clones, roughly 87% of them seen only once. Sequenced sample: PBMCs or T cells enriched from blood (not recorded which). The source is a middle-aged woman who had been exposed to COVID-19. Each CDR3 is given with its conserved first and last residue. D genes are given only for firm matches. Size is stated for part of the rows, as once, few or many counts, or as a class when the clone is expanded.

J: TRBJ2-7; V: TRBV14; size: NA; D: NA; CDR3: CASSQVGSYEQYF; DNA: TGTGCCAGCAGCCAAGTCGGGTCCTACGAGCAGTACTTC
J: TRBJ2-7; V: TRBV6-5; size: once; D: TRBD2; CDR3: CASRTTSGRVYEQYF; DNA: TGTGCCAGCAGGACGACTAGCGGGAGGGTCTACGAGCAGTACTTC
J: TRBJ1-1; V: TRBV11-2; size: NA; D: NA; CDR3: CASTEPGGYTEAFF; DNA: TGTGCCAGCACCGAACCGGGGGGGTACACTGAAGCTTTCTTT
J: TRBJ2-3; V: TRBV28; size: once; D: TRBD2; CDR3: CASSLSLAGATDTQYF; DNA: TGTGCCAGCAGTTTATCACTAGCGGGAGCCACAGATACGCAGTATTTT
J: TRBJ2-3; V: TRBV7-3; size: once; D: TRBD1; CDR3: CASSLTGTETDTQYF; DNA: TGTGCCAGCAGCTTAACAGGGACAGAGACAGATACGCAGTATTTT
J: TRBJ1-2; V: TRBV13; size: NA; D: NA; CDR3: CASSFKGVVDGYTF; DNA: TGTGCCAGCAGCTTCAAGGGGGTAGTGGATGGCTACACCTTC
J: TRBJ2-3; V: TRBV3-1/TRBV3-2; size: NA; D: NA; CDR3: CASSHLAPDTQYF; DNA: TGTGCCAGCAGCCATTTAGCGCCGGATACGCAGTATTTT
J: TRBJ1-3; V: TRBV6-1; size: NA; D: NA; CDR3: CASSERKTGFGGSGNTIYF; DNA: TGTGCCAGCAGTGAACGTAAAACAGGTTTCGGTGGCTCTGGAAACACCATATATTTT
J: TRBJ1-5; V: TRBV7-9; size: NA; D: NA; CDR3: CASSPGGSQPQHF; DNA: TGTGCCAGCAGCCCCGGCGGAAGTCAGCCCCAGCATTTT
J: TRBJ2-3; V: TRBV28; size: once; D: TRBD2; CDR3: CASSSWRESSDTQYF; DNA: TGTGCCAGCAGTTCCTGGCGGGAGTCATCAGATACGCAGTATTTT
J: TRBJ1-4; V: TRBV2; size: once; D: TRBD1; CDR3: CASSEAIAGGRKKLFF; DNA: TGTGCCAGCAGTGAAGCAATAGCAGGGGGGCGCAAGAAACTGTTTTTT
J: TRBJ2-2; V: TRBV9; size: NA; D: NA; CDR3: CATRDTNTGELFF; DNA: TGTGCCACACGGGACACCAACACCGGGGAGCTGTTTTTT
J: TRBJ2-7; V: TRBV9; size: NA; D: TRBD2; CDR3: CASSVGLAGGYEQYF; DNA: TGTGCCAGCAGCGTAGGACTAGCGGGGGGCTACGAGCAGTACTTC
J: TRBJ1-2; V: TRBV5-1; size: once; D: NA; CDR3: CASSLGVTGYGYTF; DNA: TGCGCCAGCAGCTTGGGGGTAACGGGCTATGGCTACACCTTC
J: TRBJ2-2; V: TRBV6-5; size: NA; D: NA; CDR3: CASSSGNTGELFF; DNA: TGTGCCAGCAGTTCTGGCAACACCGGGGAGCTGTTTTTT
J: TRBJ2-1; V: TRBV27; size: once; D: TRBD2; CDR3: CASSLSVPSGSGYEQFF; DNA: TGTGCCAGCAGTTTATCGGTCCCTAGCGGGAGTGGCTATGAGCAGTTCTTC
J: TRBJ1-4; V: TRBV25-1; size: NA; D: NA; CDR3: CASSESDEKLFF; DNA: TGTGCCAGCAGTGAATCTGATGAAAAACTGTTTTTT